The 29 T cell receptor beta chains presented below share a single source sample, sequenced in a study of OX40 agonist ivuxolimab in advanced cancers. Profiled with immunoSEQ multiplex PCR; TCRdb holds only in-frame clones, not every one. The table records approximately 94,000 clones, around 89% of them present only once. Sample: CD4+ or CD8+ T cells sorted from blood, taken in a trial of the OX40 agonist ivuxolimab. Receptors originate from an adult with an advanced solid tumor such as melanoma, head and neck, liver or kidney cancer.

The table lists this clone with a count of one. The chain uses TRBV5-1 and TRBJ2-5; tentative D call: TRBD2 (5 bases). The germline V gene has CDR1 SGHRS and CDR2 YFSETQ. This CDR3 contains 14 residues. V dropped 0 bases and J dropped 2 bases, with 8 bases sitting between them. The DNA of the CDR3 is TGCGCCAGCAGCTTGGCGGGGAAACAAGAGACCCAGTACTTC. Translating gives CASSLAGKQETQYF.

The chain links TRBV10-1 to TRBJ2-1; TRBD2 matches at 14 bases. V shed 4 bases, J shed 9 bases, and the junction held 11 bases outside the gene matches. CDR1 WNHNN and CDR2 SYGVQD come from the germline V gene (reference sequence). This CDR3 is 17 amino acids long. The CDR3 spells CASSAPGLAGALGEQFF. The CDR3 bases are TGCGCCAGCAGTGCCCCGGGACTAGCGGGAGCTCTGGGTGAGCAGTTCTTC.

Only one count was recorded for this clone. The gene calls are TRBV9 and TRBJ2-1; 9 positions match TRBD1. Per the germline V gene, CDR1 is SGDLS and CDR2 is YYNGEE. Unmatched junction bases numbered 10, after V lost 0 bases and J lost 9 bases. The CDR3 covers 16 residues. CDR3 bases: TGTGCCAGCAGCGTAGGTCTGAGGACAGGGGATAGTGAGCAGTTCTTC. Its translation: CASSVGLRTGDSEQFF.

The rearrangement uses TRBV11-2 and TRBJ1-1; D is undetermined. This CDR3 contains 16 residues. In germline, CDR1 is SGHAT, CDR2 FQNNGV. V dropped 0 bases and J dropped 4 bases, with 15 bases sitting between them. The CDR3 DNA sequence: TGTGCCAGCAGCTTAGATTCTCGGGGTTTGATCACTGAAGCTTTCTTT. The encoded protein is CASSLDSRGLITEAFF.

The rearrangement joins TRBV29-1 to TRBJ2-7; possible D gene TRBD1, 6 bases. CDR1 is SQVTM and CDR2 is ANQGSEA in the germline V gene. The CDR3 is made up of 10 amino acids. V was clipped by 7 bases and J by 11 bases, with 15 bases between them. The CDR3 DNA is TGCAGCGCGAGGGGGACCCGGGAGTACTTC. Its protein product is CSARGTREYF.

The J gene is TRBJ2-7, the V gene TRBV6-6, with TRBD2 matching 8 bases. CDR1 and CDR2 (germline): MNHNY, SVGAGI (reference sequence). V gave up 6 bases and J gave up 0 bases; unmatched junction bases: 7. The CDR3 extends over 15 amino acids. The CDR3 bases are TGTGCCAGCAGACAGAGTCTAGCGGGCTCCTACGAGCAGTACTTC. Protein: CASRQSLAGSYEQYF.

The chain is built from TRBV14 and TRBJ1-2; no firm D call. Germline V CDR1 and CDR2: SGHDN, FVKESK. With 1 base removed from V and 5 bases from J, the gap between germline ends came to 11 bases. This CDR3 region has 14 residues. CDR3 coding DNA: TGTGCCAGCAGCCAAGTGGGAGGCCCTTATGGCTACACCTTC. Translated: CASSQVGGPYGYTF. The complete variable domain, with remaining parts taken from reference TRBV14 and TRBJ1-2, reads EAGVTQFPSHSVIEKGQTVTLRCDPISGHDNLYWYRRVMGKEIKFLLHFVKESKQDESGMPNNRFLAERTGGTYSTLKVQPAELEDSGVYFCASSQVGGPYGYTFGSGTRLTVV.

The rearrangement joins TRBV19 to TRBJ1-4, with 8 bases fitting TRBD1. V was clipped by 5 bases and J by 7 bases; unmatched bases: 3. Germline V gene data show CDR1 as LNHDA and CDR2 as SQIVND (reference sequence). The CDR3 sequence is 13 residues long. The CDR3 loop is CASSSGGGEKLFF. Written as DNA, the CDR3 is TGTGCCAGTAGTTCAGGGGGCGGTGAAAAACTGTTTTTT.

The J gene is TRBJ2-3, the V gene TRBV5-4; D call uncertain. The CDR3 runs 14 residues. Germline CDR1 and CDR2: SGHNT and YYREEE (reference sequence). V lost 4 bases and J 2 bases, leaving 11 bases between the germline ends. The CDR3 here is CASSGPWNTDTQYF. The CDR3 region has the DNA TGTGCCAGCAGCGGGCCTTGGAACACAGATACGCAGTATTTT.

This chain joins TRBV6-1 and TRBJ2-3; 14 bases are shared with TRBD2. This CDR3 is built from 16 residues. V lost 3 bases to trimming and J lost 3 bases; unmatched junction nucleotides: 2. CDR1 and CDR2 from the germline V gene are MNHNS and SASEGT. Written as DNA, the CDR3 is TGTGCCAGCAGTGACTGGACTAGCGGGGGGACAGATACGCAGTATTTT. Translated: CASSDWTSGGTDTQYF.

The chain employs TRBV5-1 and TRBJ2-3; D remains unclear. V lost 0 bases, J lost 2 bases, and 10 bases lay in between. Germline loops: CDR1 SGHRS, CDR2 YFSETQ. The CDR3 sequence is 15 residues long. The CDR3 DNA is TGCGCCAGCAGCTTGGCCTTAAGATCCACAGATACGCAGTATTTT. Encoded protein: CASSLALRSTDTQYF.

The chain links TRBV2 to TRBJ1-1; tentative D call: TRBD1 (5 bases). This CDR3 has 17 amino acids. V was shortened by 7 bases and J by 2 bases, with 23 bases between the two germline ends. The germline CDR1 and CDR2 sequences are SNHLY and FYNNEI. CDR3 amino acids: CASKSQGPSLGNTEAFF. The DNA for the CDR3 is TGTGCCAGCAAGTCCCAGGGCCCTTCTTTGGGAAACACTGAAGCTTTCTTT.

The chain carries TRBV15 and TRBJ2-6; 8 nucleotides match TRBD1. V trimming: 6 bases; J trimming: 2 bases; junction bases outside the gene matches: 6. The germline CDR1 and CDR2 sequences are LNHNV and YYDKDF (reference sequence). The CDR3 totals 16 residues. The CDR3 DNA is TGTGCCACCAGGACGGACAGGGCAGCTGGGGCCAACGTCCTGACTTTC. Translation gives CATRTDRAAGANVLTF.

The gene calls are TRBV2 and TRBJ2-1; 14 bases fit TRBD2. Trimming at V came to 10 bases and at J to 4 bases, leaving 12 bases not matched to a gene. This CDR3 contains 17 residues. Germline V gives CDR1 SNHLY, CDR2 FYNNEI. CDR3 residues: CAITGLAGAGSYNEQFF. CDR3 bases: TGTGCCATAACGGGACTAGCGGGAGCAGGTTCATACAATGAGCAGTTCTTC.

The chain couples TRBV7-9 to TRBJ1-2, with 7 bases matching TRBD1. The CDR3 runs 15 residues. Germline V CDR1 and CDR2: SEHNR, FQNEAQ (reference sequence). With 5 bases clipped from V and 0 bases from J, the junction kept 6 bases outside the gene matches. CDR3 nucleotides: TGTGCCAGCAGCACCCGGACAGGCGCTAACTATGGCTACACCTTC. Encoded protein: CASSTRTGANYGYTF.

DNA for the CDR3: TGTGCCAGTAGTCATGCGGGACTAGCGGGAGGGATCTACAATGAGCAGTTCTTC. It translates to CASSHAGLAGGIYNEQFF. J is TRBJ2-1 and V is TRBV19; TRBD2 agrees at 16 bases. Germline values: CDR1 LNHDA, CDR2 SQIVND (reference sequence). Trimming took 5 bases from V and 3 from J; bases not matched to a gene: 7. The CDR3 is 18 amino acids.

V usage is TRBV28 and J usage is TRBJ2-7; 13 nucleotides match TRBD2. With V trimmed by 4 bases and J by 5 bases, 8 bases remained unmatched. The CDR3 covers 16 residues. Germline V gene data show CDR1 as MDHEN and CDR2 as SYDVKM. CDR3 coding DNA: TGTGCCAGCAGTTCACAAACTAGCGGGAGGGCCGACGAGCAGTACTTC. Translating gives CASSSQTSGRADEQYF. The full variable domain, with the rest looked up from reference TRBV28 and TRBJ2-7, is DVKVTQSSRYLVKRTGEKVFLECVQDMDHENMFWYRQDPGLGLRLIYFSYDVKMKEKGDIPEGYSVSREKKERFSLILESASTNQTSMYLCASSSQTSGRADEQYFGPGTRLTVT.

V and J are TRBV14 and TRBJ1-1; D is perhaps TRBD1 (6 bases). There are 19 residues in the CDR3. V dropped 1 base and J dropped 1 base, with 22 bases sitting between them. Germline V gene data show CDR1 as SGHDN and CDR2 as FVKESK. The CDR3: CASSQVLSEQGGRNTEAFF. CDR3 coding DNA: TGTGCCAGCAGCCAAGTCCTTTCCGAACAGGGAGGGAGGAACACTGAAGCTTTCTTT.

The chain links TRBV2 to TRBJ1-1; 7 nucleotides match TRBD1. This CDR3 has 14 residues. V was clipped by 6 bases and J by 3 bases; unmatched bases: 7. Germline CDR1 is SNHLY and CDR2 is FYNNEI. As DNA, the CDR3 is TGTGCCAGCAGCAAGGACAGGCCCGACACTGAAGCTTTCTTT. Translated, it gives CASSKDRPDTEAFF.

J is TRBJ2-1 and V is TRBV11-1; 12 bases agree with TRBD2. Germline V gene data show CDR1 as SGHAT and CDR2 as FQDESV (reference sequence). This CDR3 contains 14 residues. J lost 8 bases, V lost 3 bases, and 2 bases had no gene match. CDR3 in DNA: TGTGCCAGCAGCTTGACTAGCGGGGGCTATGAGCAGTTCTTC. The encoded protein is CASSLTSGGYEQFF. The whole variable domain, filled in from reference TRBV11-1 and TRBJ2-1, reads EAEVAQSPRYKITEKSQAVAFWCDPISGHATLYWYRQILGQGPELLVQFQDESVVDDSQLPKDRFSAERLKGVDSTLKIQPAELGDSAMYLCASSLTSGGYEQFFGPGTRLTVL.

The chain carries TRBV5-1 and TRBJ1-6; D remains unclear. V was shortened by 5 bases and J by 0 bases, with 9 bases between the two germline ends. There are 15 residues in the CDR3. Germline CDR1 SGHRS, CDR2 YFSETQ. In nucleotides, the CDR3 is TGCGCCAGCAGAGAGGGCTTCTCCTATAATTCACCCCTCCACTTT. Amino acid sequence: CASREGFSYNSPLHF. The complete variable domain, with remaining parts taken from reference TRBV5-1 and TRBJ1-6, reads KAGVTQTPRYLIKTRGQQVTLSCSPISGHRSVSWYQQTPGQGLQFLFEYFSETQRNKGNFPGRFSGRQFSNSRSEMNVSTLELGDSALYLCASREGFSYNSPLHFGNGTRLTVT.

As DNA, the CDR3 is TGTGCCACCAGCAGAGTGTGGTCGGATCAGCCCCAGCATTTT. It is translated as CATSRVWSDQPQHF. V gene TRBV15 combines with J gene TRBJ1-5, with unresolved D. The CDR3 sequence is 14 residues long. The V gene's germline CDR1 is LNHNV and CDR2 YYDKDF (reference sequence). The ends were cut back, 1 base at V and 5 bases at J, with 9 bases in the middle.

This clone was seen more than once but under ten times. The chain recombines TRBV5-4 with TRBJ1-4, with a tentative D call TRBD1 (6 bases). Germline V gene lookup returns CDR1 SGHNT and CDR2 YYREEE (reference sequence). This CDR3 contains 14 residues. V was trimmed by 5 bases and J by 5 bases, leaving 13 bases between them. The CDR3 bases are TGTGCCAGCAGACCTGCAGGGGAGAATGAAAAACTGTTTTTT. Translating gives CASRPAGENEKLFF.

The genes are TRBV11-1 and TRBJ2-1, with D unresolved. V was trimmed by 3 bases and J by 8 bases, leaving 5 bases between them. From germline, CDR1 is SGHAT and CDR2 FQDESV (reference sequence). The CDR3 is 11 residues long. For the CDR3, the DNA is TGTGCCAGCAGCTTCGAGGATGAGCAGTTCTTC. The encoded protein is CASSFEDEQFF. The variable domain in full, with the rest retrieved from reference TRBV11-1 and TRBJ2-1, is EAEVAQSPRYKITEKSQAVAFWCDPISGHATLYWYRQILGQGPELLVQFQDESVVDDSQLPKDRFSAERLKGVDSTLKIQPAELGDSAMYLCASSFEDEQFFGPGTRLTVL.

This chain connects TRBV4-1 to TRBJ1-5; the D is unclear. Deletions cut 3 bases from V and 0 bases from J, with 9 bases between. The CDR3 covers 15 residues. CDR1 and CDR2 from the germline V gene are MGHRA and YSYEKL. The CDR3 DNA sequence: TGCGCCAGCAGCCACCTCGGGGATAGCAATCAGCCCCAGCATTTT. This encodes CASSHLGDSNQPQHF.

A single count supports this clone. This chain links TRBV11-3 with TRBJ2-1; 12 bases agree with TRBD2. This CDR3 has 15 amino acids. CDR1 SGHNT and CDR2 YENEEA come from the germline V gene. The junction had 1 base not matched to a gene; V was cut back by 6 bases and J by 1 base. The CDR3 DNA is TGTGCCAGCAGTGGGACTAGCGGGTCCTACAATGAGCAGTTCTTC. As protein: CASSGTSGSYNEQFF.

The chain carries TRBV29-1 and TRBJ1-2; 7 bases align to TRBD1. This CDR3 is 11 amino acids long. Trimming cost V 6 bases and J 6 bases; bases outside gene matches: 4. Germline-derived CDR1 and CDR2 are SQVTM and ANQGSEA. The CDR3 here is CSVRGWDGYTF. In DNA, the CDR3 is TGCAGCGTCAGGGGGTGGGATGGCTACACCTTC.

This sequence joins TRBV19 and TRBJ2-1; no clear D gene. The length of the CDR3 is 15 residues. Germline assignment: CDR1 LNHDA and CDR2 SQIVND (reference sequence). V was trimmed by 3 bases and J by 4 bases, leaving 13 bases between them. Written as DNA, the CDR3 is TGTGCCAGTAGTATTGAGCTAGTTGTGTACAATGAGCAGTTCTTC. This encodes CASSIELVVYNEQFF. The variable domain in full, completed from reference TRBV19 and TRBJ2-1, reads DGGITQSPKYLFRKEGQNVTLSCEQNLNHDAMYWYRQDPGQGLRLIYYSQIVNDFQKGDIAEGYSVSREKKESFPLTVTSAQKNPTAFYLCASSIELVVYNEQFFGPGTRLTVL.

This chain connects TRBV6-5 to TRBJ2-7, with a tentative D call TRBD2 (5 bases). The CDR3 contains 14 residues. The germline V and J ends were trimmed by 7 bases and 3 bases, with 16 bases remaining between them. Germline V gene lookup returns CDR1 MNHEY and CDR2 SVGAGI. The DNA for the CDR3 is TGTGCCAGCAAGCGAGGGCAGGCTAGCTACGAGCAGTACTTC. Translated, it gives CASKRGQASYEQYF.